Each of the 22 T cell receptor beta chains below was sequenced from the same sample in a study of molecular identifiers for immune sequencing clone quantification. TCRdb re-called the PCR reads through MiXCR, storing one row per CDR3 protein. The data contain around 300,000 distinct CDR3 sequences, roughly 24% of them seen just once; the ten biggest clones take up 0.65% to 0.75%. The sequenced sample was naive CD8+ T cells from blood, with Jurkat cell RNA spiked in. Subset noted: FACS-sorted CD8+CD4-CCR7+CD45RA+ naive T cells. Receptor source: a human donor in good health. Some libraries in this study had Jurkat cell RNA spiked in.

CDR3 sequence: CASSLDGRDRGDEQYF. The CDR3 coding sequence is TGTGCCAGCAGCTTAGACGGCCGGGACAGGGGGGACGAGCAGTACTTC. This sequence joins TRBV11-2 and TRBJ2-7; 11 bases match TRBD1. The CDR3 extends over 16 amino acids. CDR1 is SGHAT and CDR2 is FQNNGV in the germline V gene. V shed 0 bases and J 5 bases; nucleotides not matched to a gene: 6.

As concerns this clonotype: A much more abundant neighbour one base away suggests this may be a read error. CDR3 sequence (DNA): TGTGCCAGCAGCTTATTAACCGTATCTGAGGGGAATGATGGCTACACCTTC. This encodes CASSLLTVSEGNDGYTF. The V call is TRBV7-9, the J call TRBJ1-2, with D possibly TRBD1 on 5 matching bases. This CDR3 is built from 17 residues. Trimming took off 2 bases at V and 6 bases at J, with 22 bases between the two ends. The V gene's germline CDR1 is SEHNR and CDR2 FQNEAQ (reference sequence).

V gene TRBV20-1 combines with J gene TRBJ2-7; 14 bases are a match to TRBD2. Per the germline V gene, CDR1 is DFQATT and CDR2 is SNEGSKA (reference sequence). V lost 7 bases and J lost 6; bases outside the gene matches: 8. The length of the CDR3 is 14 residues. CDR3 coding DNA: TGCAGTGGCAGACTAGCGGGAGGGCCCCCCGAGCAGTACTTC. It encodes CSGRLAGGPPEQYF.

The chain links TRBV7-9 to TRBJ2-5; weak D call: TRBD1 (5 bases). Between the trimmed V and J ends, which lost 5 bases and 5 bases, there was a span of 15 bases. CDR3 length: 14 amino acids. Germline V gene data show CDR1 as SEHNR and CDR2 as FQNEAQ (reference sequence). CDR3 in DNA: TGTGCCAGCAGCCCCGCGCAGGGCGCGGAGACCCAGTACTTC. It encodes CASSPAQGAETQYF.

This clonotype was counted many times. The V call is TRBV9, the J call TRBJ2-7, with D maybe TRBD2 (6 bases). The CDR3 loop spans 14 amino acids. V lost 4 bases, J lost 0 bases, and 11 bases lay in between. Germline V gene sequence: CDR1 SGDLS, CDR2 YYNGEE. CDR3 region: CASSRDGSSYEQYF. The CDR3 coding sequence is TGTGCCAGCAGCCGGGACGGGAGCTCCTACGAGCAGTACTTC.

This chain joins TRBV2 and TRBJ1-3, with D perhaps matching TRBD1 (6 bases). Germline-derived CDR1 and CDR2 are SNHLY and FYNNEI. Trimming removed 5 bases at V and 4 bases at J, with 15 bases between. The CDR3 runs to 15 residues. The CDR3 DNA is TGTGCCAGCAGTATCACTTCAGGGGTCGGAAACACCATATATTTT. Translation: CASSITSGVGNTIYF.

This clonotype has a count of ten or more. J is TRBJ1-5 and V is TRBV28; D gene unclear. Germline V gene data show CDR1 as MDHEN and CDR2 as SYDVKM. The V end was cut by 3 bases, the J end by 3 bases, with 12 bases between. There are 15 residues in the CDR3. The CDR3 coding sequence is TGTGCCAGCAGTTTCTTTACTTCGGACAATCAGCCCCAGCATTTT. This sequence encodes CASSFFTSDNQPQHF.

This clonotype showed up many times. The CDR3, as DNA: TGCGCCAGCAGCCAATTAGGGGAGCAGTACTTC. Residues: CASSQLGEQYF. The gene calls are TRBV4-1 and TRBJ2-7; D unresolved. The CDR3 consists of 11 residues. V lost 2 bases and J lost 7, with 6 bases in between. Germline CDR1 and CDR2: MGHRA and YSYEKL.

This clonotype occurred a few times. The chain carries TRBV20-1 and TRBJ2-7, with 11 bases fitting TRBD2. Germline CDR1 and CDR2: DFQATT and SNEGSKA (reference sequence). Trimming took 2 bases from V and 2 from J; bases not matched to a gene: 5. The length of the CDR3 is 15 residues. The DNA for the CDR3 is TGCAGTGCTAGACCCCTAGCGGGAGGTACCTACGAGCAGTACTTC. Its protein is CSARPLAGGTYEQYF.

The chain couples TRBV6-5 to TRBJ2-3, with D unresolved. This CDR3 is 16 amino acids long. Looked up from germline, CDR1 is MNHEY and CDR2 is SVGAGI. Trimming removed 2 bases at V and 2 bases at J, with 14 bases between. The DNA of the CDR3 is TGTGCCAGCAGTTACCCCCAGGACGGATCCACAGATACGCAGTATTTT. Protein: CASSYPQDGSTDTQYF.

This clonotype showed up just once. A much larger clone differs from this one at a single base, so this may be a read error. V usage is TRBV7-9 and J usage is TRBJ2-3; D tentatively reads TRBD1 or TRBD2 (5 bases each). The CDR3 runs to 15 residues. The V end lost 4 bases, the J end lost 0 bases, and 11 bases lay between the germline ends. Germline-derived CDR1 and CDR2 are SEHNR and FQNEAQ (reference sequence). CDR3 sequence (DNA): TGTGCCAGCAGCTCACCGGGACGGAGCACAGATACGCAGTATTTT. Amino acid sequence: CASSSPGRSTDTQYF. Full variable domain (rest looked up from reference TRBV7-9 and TRBJ2-3): DTGVSQNPRHKITKRGQNVTFRCDPISEHNRLYWYRQTLGQGPEFLTYFQNEAQLEKSRLLSDRFSAERPKGSFSTLEIQRTEQGDSAMYLCASSSPGRSTDTQYFGPGTRLTVL.

This clonotype was detected many times. The chain recombines TRBV3-1 with TRBJ1-1, with 7 nucleotides matching TRBD1. CDR3 length equals 14 residues. Germline trimming cut 7 bases from V and 3 bases from J; bases unmatched to any gene: 8. Germline-derived CDR1 and CDR2 are LGHDT and YNNKEL (reference sequence). DNA of the CDR3: TGTGCCAGCAACTACAGGGGTGAAGACACTGAAGCTTTCTTT. Translation gives CASNYRGEDTEAFF.

This clonotype came up many times. The rearrangement uses TRBV6-5 and TRBJ1-2, with D perhaps TRBD1 (5 bases). Trimming removed 11 bases at V and 7 bases at J, with 17 bases between. This CDR3 contains 12 residues. CDR1 and CDR2 (germline): MNHEY, SVGAGI. The CDR3 DNA is TGTGCCGCCGATGGGGGAAGTGGTGGCTACACCTTC. Protein product: CAADGGSGGYTF.

This clonotype has a single count. A much larger clone differs by one base, so this may be a read error. The DNA for the CDR3 is TGTGCCGGCAGCCCTCAGAGGACAGATACGCAGTATTTT. It yields the protein CAGSPQRTDTQYF. This chain joins TRBV9 and TRBJ2-3; no definite D call. The CDR3 is made up of 13 amino acids. In germline, CDR1 is SGDLS, CDR2 YYNGEE.

This clonotype was seen many times. This rearrangement joins TRBV20-1 to TRBJ1-5; unclear D gene. This CDR3 has 16 residues. Looked up from germline, CDR1 is DFQATT and CDR2 is SNEGSKA (reference sequence). The V and J ends lost 5 bases and 1 base respectively, with 18 bases between them. The CDR3 spells CSASEGYLKSNQPQHF. The CDR3 DNA reads as TGCAGTGCTTCAGAAGGGTACTTGAAGAGCAATCAGCCCCAGCATTTT.

There are a few counts of this clonotype. The chain has TRBV27 and TRBJ2-3; perhaps TRBD1 as D (6 bases). Trimming removed 5 bases from V and 2 bases from J, with 17 bases in between. Germline V gives CDR1 MNHEY, CDR2 SMNVEV (reference sequence). This CDR3 region has 16 residues. Here the CDR3 reads CASSTLMGASTDTQYF. CDR3 coding DNA: TGTGCCAGCAGTACCTTGATGGGGGCCTCCACAGATACGCAGTATTTT.

This clonotype was seen a few times. The genes are TRBV11-2 and TRBJ1-1, with D perhaps matching TRBD1 (5 bases). The CDR3 totals 14 residues. V lost 6 bases and J 4 bases, leaving 15 bases between the germline ends. CDR1 SGHAT and CDR2 FQNNGV come from the germline V gene. This CDR3 reads CASREWGFATEAFF. The CDR3 DNA reads TGTGCCAGCAGAGAGTGGGGGTTTGCCACTGAAGCTTTCTTT. Looking up the rest from reference TRBV11-2 and TRBJ1-1 gives the full variable domain: EAGVAQSPRYKIIEKRQSVAFWCNPISGHATLYWYQQILGQGPKLLIQFQNNGVVDDSQLPKDRFSAERLKGVDSTLKIQPAKLEDSAVYLCASREWGFATEAFFGQGTRLTVV.

This clonotype appeared many times. The J gene is TRBJ2-7, the V gene TRBV5-5; TRBD1 agrees at 11 bases. Germline V gene data show CDR1 as SGHKS and CDR2 as YYEKEE (reference sequence). The CDR3 sequence is 15 residues long. V was pared by 2 bases and J by 4 bases, with 5 bases of the junction left unmatched. The CDR3 spells CASSFTGTGGYEQYF. The CDR3 DNA reads TGTGCCAGCAGCTTCACCGGGACAGGGGGTTACGAGCAGTACTTC.

This clonotype was picked up a small number of times. The V and J genes are TRBV7-9 and TRBJ2-7; D ambiguous. The CDR3 spans 14 residues. CDR1 is SEHNR, CDR2 FQNEAQ, per germline (reference sequence). Deletions cut 2 bases from V and 6 bases from J, with 14 bases between. CDR3 in DNA: TGTGCCAGCAGCTTATCGGCAGGACCTCTCGAGCAGTACTTC. Translated: CASSLSAGPLEQYF. Looking up the rest from reference TRBV7-9 and TRBJ2-7 gives the full variable domain: DTGVSQNPRHKITKRGQNVTFRCDPISEHNRLYWYRQTLGQGPEFLTYFQNEAQLEKSRLLSDRFSAERPKGSFSTLEIQRTEQGDSAMYLCASSLSAGPLEQYFGPGTRLTVT.

This clonotype was picked up many times. The chain has TRBV7-8 and TRBJ2-3; 7 bases are a match to TRBD1. Unmatched junction bases numbered 5, after V lost 3 bases and J lost 2 bases. Looked up from germline, CDR1 is SGHVS and CDR2 is FQNEAQ. The CDR3 is 15 amino acids. In nucleotides, the CDR3 is TGTGCCAGCAGCTTGGACAGGTCCTACACAGATACGCAGTATTTT. Translation: CASSLDRSYTDTQYF. The complete variable domain, with remaining parts taken from reference TRBV7-8 and TRBJ2-3, reads GAGVSQSPRYKVAKRGQDVALRCDPISGHVSLFWYQQALGQGPEFLTYFQNEAQLDKSGLPSDRFFAERPEGSVSTLKIQRTQQEDSAVYLCASSLDRSYTDTQYFGPGTRLTVL.

With regard to this clonotype: A much larger clone differs from this one at a single base, so this may be a read error. The V call is TRBV4-3, the J call TRBJ2-3; TRBD1 matches 7 bases. The CDR3 runs to 15 residues. V trimming: 1 base; J trimming: 6 bases; junction bases outside the gene matches: 7. Germline lookup yields CDR1 LGHNA and CDR2 YSLEER. CDR3 in DNA: TGCGCCAGCAGCCAAGCTCCGCGACAGGGCGATACGCAGTATTTT. Translation: CASSQAPRQGDTQYF.

This clonotype was detected ten times or more. This chain joins TRBV28 and TRBJ2-7; possibly TRBD2 for D (6 bases). Looked up from germline, CDR1 is MDHEN and CDR2 is SYDVKM. CDR3 length: 15 amino acids. Trimming stripped 5 bases from V and 4 bases from J, with 18 bases between. CDR3 in DNA: TGTGCCAGCAGTATCCCCCGGGAGAGGCGGTACGAGCAGTACTTC. Its protein is CASSIPRERRYEQYF.